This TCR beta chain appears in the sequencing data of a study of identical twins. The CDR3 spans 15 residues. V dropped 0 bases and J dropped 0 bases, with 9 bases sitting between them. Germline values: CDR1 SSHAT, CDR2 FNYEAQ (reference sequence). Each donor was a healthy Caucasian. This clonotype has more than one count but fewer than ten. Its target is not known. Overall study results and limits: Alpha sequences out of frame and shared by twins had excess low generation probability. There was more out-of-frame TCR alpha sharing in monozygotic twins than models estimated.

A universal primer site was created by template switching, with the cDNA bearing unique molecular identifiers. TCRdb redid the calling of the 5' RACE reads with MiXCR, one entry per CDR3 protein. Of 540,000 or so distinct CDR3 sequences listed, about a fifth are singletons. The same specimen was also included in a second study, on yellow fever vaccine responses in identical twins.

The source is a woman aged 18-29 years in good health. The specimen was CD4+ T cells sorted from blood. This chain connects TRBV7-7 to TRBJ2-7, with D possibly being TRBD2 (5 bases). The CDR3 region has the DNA TGTGCCAGCAGCTTAGCGGCTGGGAGCTCCTACGAGCAGTACTTC. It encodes CASSLAAGSSYEQYF.